This T cell receptor (beta chain) was documented in a study of cytomegalovirus exposure and HLA in healthy donors. Study-level points and caveats: Analyses of presence and absence presupposed an approximately uniform sequencing depth across donors.

On this clone itself: Its specificity is not known.

With 60 Vbeta and 13 Jbeta primers, the PCR was carried out. In the study's own analysis: Per a later analysis, the number of unique TCR beta chains was roughly 83 million, of which 9 million to 12 million were shared. Sequencing used immunoSEQ multiplex PCR; TCRdb keeps in-frame clones, though not all of them. V and J calls and clone size are given by that table; D and trimming were obtained from the DNA. This table holds 200,000 to 250,000 clones, roughly 80% found once. The receptor was isolated from a man between 35 and 55 years old in good health and CMV-seronegative. Sample: PBMCs.

CDR3 sequence: CASSPGQGPLQETQYF. In DNA, the CDR3 is TGTGCCAGCAGCCCGGGACAGGGGCCCCTCCAAGAGACCCAGTACTTC. The chain has TRBV7-9 and TRBJ2-5, with 10 positions matching TRBD1. The CDR3 is 16 amino acids. Germline CDR1 is SEHNR and CDR2 is FQNEAQ (reference sequence). The J segment lost 1 base and the V segment lost 5 bases, leaving 7 bases of the junction unmatched.